The rows below give T cell receptor beta chains drawn from one sample of a study of vaccination and CD4 T cells after COVID-19. These receptors' targets are unknown. TCRdb redid the calling of the PCR reads with MiXCR, one entry per CDR3 protein. The table lists about 11,000 distinct CDR3 sequences, 32% of them singletons, with around 16% in the top ten. Sample: CD4+ T cells from blood, cultured in vitro, taken after SARS-CoV-2 vaccination. These receptors all come from a human donor who had recovered from COVID-19. CDR3s include the opening cysteine and the closing phenylalanine or tryptophan.

v_call	j_call	cdr3_aa
TRBV6-5	TRBJ2-7	CASSSQGPPGEQYF
TRBV7-9	TRBJ1-2	CASSKGGGDNYGYTF
TRBV29-1	TRBJ2-1	CSVPGQRDNEQFF
TRBV9	TRBJ2-5	CASSVARGVSAETQYF
TRBV28	TRBJ2-5	CASSVGGSGAQETQYF
TRBV7-2	TRBJ1-5	CASSLVAPTGQPQHF
TRBV7-2	TRBJ1-1	CASSPPTGGEAFF
TRBV10-1	TRBJ1-5	CASSPRRPQHF
TRBV6-5	TRBJ1-5	CAGSYATGGQPQHF
TRBV28	TRBJ1-4	CASRVGRLNEKLFF
TRBV21-1	TRBJ2-2	CASSNVPTRGHCTGELFF
TRBV19	TRBJ2-3	CASSIAGADTQYF
TRBV6-2/TRBV6-3	TRBJ1-5	CASSYSFAGAPNQPQHF
TRBV28	TRBJ1-2	CASSSPAAGYGYTF
TRBV28	TRBJ1-4	CASRSPGRGNEKLFF
TRBV20-1	TRBJ1-1	CSAREVSLNTEAFF
TRBV6-2/TRBV6-3	TRBJ1-2	CASRPTGGDYGYTF
TRBV20-1	TRBJ1-5	CSASGGLSNQPQHF
TRBV29-1	TRBJ1-4	CSIRAPEEKLFF
TRBV28	TRBJ1-5	CASSLSGTPSNQPQHF
TRBV19	TRBJ2-2	CASSIWASGNLGGELFF
TRBV27	TRBJ2-5	CASSLRTSGRAGETQYF
TRBV28	TRBJ1-5	CASSAGGGGPQPQHF
TRBV27	TRBJ1-2	CASRPTGWFYGYTF
TRBV20-1	TRBJ2-7	CSADKDRSYELYF
TRBV12-3/TRBV12-4	TRBJ1-1	CASSSPKPQGRDTEAFF
TRBV7-2	TRBJ2-2	CASSRQGVSTGELFF
TRBV10-3	TRBJ1-1	CAIAGRPMNTEAFF
TRBV20-1	TRBJ2-3	CSARAGGATDTQYF
TRBV6-1	TRBJ1-5	CASSPRGSGNQPQHF
TRBV19	TRBJ2-1	CASCGLAGGRYNEQFF
TRBV6-1	TRBJ2-6	CASRPDSHSGANVLTF
TRBV19	TRBJ2-1	CASGETSGRSRHNEQFF
TRBV7-2	TRBJ2-5	CASSQNQGASETQYF
TRBV28	TRBJ2-1	CASSLPGLAGSDEQFF
TRBV28	TRBJ2-7	CASWSKGRGGYEQYF
TRBV19	TRBJ2-5	CATGQAQETQYF
TRBV6-1	TRBJ1-5	CASSTQDQPQHF
TRBV4-3	TRBJ2-5	CASSPGQAYQETQYF
TRBV7-8	TRBJ2-1	CASSLEGLGLNEQFF
TRBV5-1	TRBJ2-1	CASSSYNEQFF
TRBV15	TRBJ1-3	CATSLGGAGNTIYF